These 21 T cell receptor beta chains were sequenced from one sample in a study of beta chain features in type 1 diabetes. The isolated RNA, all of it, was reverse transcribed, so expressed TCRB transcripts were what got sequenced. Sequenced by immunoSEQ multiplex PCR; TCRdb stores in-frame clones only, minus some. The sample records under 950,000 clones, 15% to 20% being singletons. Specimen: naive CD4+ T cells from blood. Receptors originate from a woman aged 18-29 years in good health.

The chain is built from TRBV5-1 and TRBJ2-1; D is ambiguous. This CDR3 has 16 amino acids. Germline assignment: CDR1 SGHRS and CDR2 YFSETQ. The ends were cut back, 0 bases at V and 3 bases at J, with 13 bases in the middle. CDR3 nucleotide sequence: TGCGCCAGCAGCTTGGTGGTGACAAATGACTACAATGAGCAGTTCTTC. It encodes CASSLVVTNDYNEQFF.

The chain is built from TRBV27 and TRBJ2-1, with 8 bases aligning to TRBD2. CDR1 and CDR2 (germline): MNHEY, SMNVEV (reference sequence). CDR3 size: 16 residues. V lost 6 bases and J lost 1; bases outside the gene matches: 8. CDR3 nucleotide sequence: TGTGCCAGCAGCCCCAGCGGGAGCCTTTCCTACAATGAGCAGTTCTTC. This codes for CASSPSGSLSYNEQFF.

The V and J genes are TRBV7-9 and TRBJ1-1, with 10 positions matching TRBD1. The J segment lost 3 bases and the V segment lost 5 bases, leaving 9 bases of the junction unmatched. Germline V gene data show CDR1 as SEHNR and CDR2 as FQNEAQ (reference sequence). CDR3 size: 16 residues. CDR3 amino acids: CASSPRQGAGDTEAFF. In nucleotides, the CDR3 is TGTGCCAGCAGCCCGCGACAGGGGGCAGGGGACACTGAAGCTTTCTTT.

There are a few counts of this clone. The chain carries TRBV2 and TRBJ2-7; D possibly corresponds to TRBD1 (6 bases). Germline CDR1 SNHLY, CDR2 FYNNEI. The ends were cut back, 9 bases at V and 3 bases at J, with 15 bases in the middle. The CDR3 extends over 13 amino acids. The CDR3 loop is CASNNRVNYEQYF. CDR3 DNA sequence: TGTGCCAGTAATAACAGGGTCAACTACGAGCAGTACTTC.

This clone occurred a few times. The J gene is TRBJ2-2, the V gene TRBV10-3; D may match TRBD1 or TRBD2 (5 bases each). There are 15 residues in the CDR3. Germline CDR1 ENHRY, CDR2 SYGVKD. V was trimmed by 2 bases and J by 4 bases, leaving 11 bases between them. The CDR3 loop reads CAISEERGSTGELFF. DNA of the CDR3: TGTGCCATCAGTGAGGAGAGGGGTAGCACCGGGGAGCTGTTTTTT.

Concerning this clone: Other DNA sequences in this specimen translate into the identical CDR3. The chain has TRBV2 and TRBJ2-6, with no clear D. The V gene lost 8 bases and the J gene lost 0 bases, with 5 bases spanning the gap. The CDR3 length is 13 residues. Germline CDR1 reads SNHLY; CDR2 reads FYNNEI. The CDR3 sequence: CASGVSGANVLTF. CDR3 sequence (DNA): TGTGCCAGCGGGGTCTCTGGGGCCAACGTCCTGACTTTC.

CDR3 in DNA: TGTGCCAGCAGCTCCCTCAAGGGGGTCTATGAGCAGTTCTTC. Its translation is CASSSLKGVYEQFF. This sequence joins TRBV7-2 and TRBJ2-1; D perhaps matches TRBD1 (6 bases). Germline V gene sequence: CDR1 SGHTA, CDR2 FQGNSA. Trimming removed 4 bases at V and 8 bases at J, with 15 bases between. CDR3 length: 14 residues.

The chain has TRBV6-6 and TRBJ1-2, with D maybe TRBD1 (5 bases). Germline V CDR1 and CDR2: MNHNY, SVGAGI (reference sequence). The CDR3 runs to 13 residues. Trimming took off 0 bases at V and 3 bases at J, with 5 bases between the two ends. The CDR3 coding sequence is TGTGCCAGCAGTTACTCGGGGCACTATGGCTACACCTTC. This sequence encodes CASSYSGHYGYTF.

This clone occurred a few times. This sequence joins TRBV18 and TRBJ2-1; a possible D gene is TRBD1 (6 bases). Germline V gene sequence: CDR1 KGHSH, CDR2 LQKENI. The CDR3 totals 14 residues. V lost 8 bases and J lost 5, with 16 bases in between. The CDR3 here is CASTPLDSNNEQFF. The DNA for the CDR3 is TGTGCCAGCACCCCGCTGGACAGTAACAATGAGCAGTTCTTC.

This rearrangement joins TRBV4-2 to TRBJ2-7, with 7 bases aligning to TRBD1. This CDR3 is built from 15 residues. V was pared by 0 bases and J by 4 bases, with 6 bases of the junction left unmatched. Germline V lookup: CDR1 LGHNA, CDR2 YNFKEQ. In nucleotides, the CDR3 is TGTGCCAGCAGCCAAGAAATGGGACAGATTTACGAGCAGTACTTC. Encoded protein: CASSQEMGQIYEQYF.

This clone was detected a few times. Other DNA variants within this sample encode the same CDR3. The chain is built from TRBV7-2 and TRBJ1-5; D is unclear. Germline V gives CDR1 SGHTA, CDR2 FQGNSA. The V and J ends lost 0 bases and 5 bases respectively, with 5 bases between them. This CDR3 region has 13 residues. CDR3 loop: CASSLALYQPQHF. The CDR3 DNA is TGTGCCAGCAGCTTAGCGCTTTATCAGCCCCAGCATTTT.

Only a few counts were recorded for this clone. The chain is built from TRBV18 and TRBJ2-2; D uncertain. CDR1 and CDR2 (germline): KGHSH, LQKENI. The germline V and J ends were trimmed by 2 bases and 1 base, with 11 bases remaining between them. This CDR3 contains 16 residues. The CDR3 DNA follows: TGTGCCAGCTCACCAGTCCCCGCGGAGAACACCGGGGAGCTGTTTTTT. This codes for CASSPVPAENTGELFF.

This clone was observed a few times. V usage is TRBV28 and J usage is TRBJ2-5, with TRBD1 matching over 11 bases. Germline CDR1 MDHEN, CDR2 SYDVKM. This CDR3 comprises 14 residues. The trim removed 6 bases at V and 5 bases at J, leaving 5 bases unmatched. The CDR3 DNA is TGTGCCAGCAGCCAGGACAGGGGGCAGGAGACCCAGTACTTC. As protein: CASSQDRGQETQYF. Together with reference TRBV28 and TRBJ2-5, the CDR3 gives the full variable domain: DVKVTQSSRYLVKRTGEKVFLECVQDMDHENMFWYRQDPGLGLRLIYFSYDVKMKEKGDIPEGYSVSREKKERFSLILESASTNQTSMYLCASSQDRGQETQYFGPGTRLLVL.

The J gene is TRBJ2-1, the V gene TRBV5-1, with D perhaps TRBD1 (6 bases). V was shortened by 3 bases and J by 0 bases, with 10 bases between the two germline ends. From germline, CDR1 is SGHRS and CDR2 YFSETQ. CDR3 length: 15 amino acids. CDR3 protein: CASSSGQSSYNEQFF. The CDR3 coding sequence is TGCGCCAGCAGCTCTGGACAGAGCTCCTACAATGAGCAGTTCTTC.

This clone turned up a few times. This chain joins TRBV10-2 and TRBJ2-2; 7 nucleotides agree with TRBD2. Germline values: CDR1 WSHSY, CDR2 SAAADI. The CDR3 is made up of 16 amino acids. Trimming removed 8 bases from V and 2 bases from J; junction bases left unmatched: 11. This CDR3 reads CASLRGGFTNTGELFF. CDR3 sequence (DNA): TGCGCCAGCCTGCGGGGAGGGTTCACCAACACCGGGGAGCTGTTTTTT.

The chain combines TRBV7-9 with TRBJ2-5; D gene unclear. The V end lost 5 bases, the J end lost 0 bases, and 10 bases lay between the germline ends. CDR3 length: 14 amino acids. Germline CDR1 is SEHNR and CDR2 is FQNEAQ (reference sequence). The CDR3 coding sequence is TGTGCCAGCAGCCGAGGACCAAACCAAGAGACCCAGTACTTC. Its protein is CASSRGPNQETQYF.

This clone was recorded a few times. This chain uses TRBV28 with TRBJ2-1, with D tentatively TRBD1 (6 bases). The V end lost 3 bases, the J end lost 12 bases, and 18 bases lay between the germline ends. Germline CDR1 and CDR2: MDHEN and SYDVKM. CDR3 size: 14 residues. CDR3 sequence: CASSFQGRGPRQFF. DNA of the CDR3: TGTGCCAGCAGTTTCCAGGGCAGGGGACCCAGGCAGTTCTTC.

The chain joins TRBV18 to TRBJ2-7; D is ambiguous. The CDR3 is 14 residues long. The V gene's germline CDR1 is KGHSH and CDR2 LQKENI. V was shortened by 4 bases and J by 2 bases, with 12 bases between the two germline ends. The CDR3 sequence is CASSLAAAPYEQYF. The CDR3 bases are TGTGCCAGCTCACTCGCCGCCGCCCCCTACGAGCAGTACTTC.

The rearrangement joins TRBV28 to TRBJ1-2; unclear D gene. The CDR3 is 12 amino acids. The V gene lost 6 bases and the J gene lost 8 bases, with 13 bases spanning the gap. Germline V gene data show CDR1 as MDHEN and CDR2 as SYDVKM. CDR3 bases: TGTGCCAGCAGGCGGGGAGGAGGGGGCTACACCTTC. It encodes CASRRGGGGYTF.

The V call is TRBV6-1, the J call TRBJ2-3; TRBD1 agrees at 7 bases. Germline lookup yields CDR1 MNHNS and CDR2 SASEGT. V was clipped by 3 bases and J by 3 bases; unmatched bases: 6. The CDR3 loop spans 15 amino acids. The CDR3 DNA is TGTGCCAGCAGTGAGGGACAGCCTCGGACAGATACGCAGTATTTT. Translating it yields CASSEGQPRTDTQYF.

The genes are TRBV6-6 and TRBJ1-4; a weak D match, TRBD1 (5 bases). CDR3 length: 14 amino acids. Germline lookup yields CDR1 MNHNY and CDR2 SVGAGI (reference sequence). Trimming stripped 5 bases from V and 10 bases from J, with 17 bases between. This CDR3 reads CASSHRGERGKLFF. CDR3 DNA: TGTGCCAGCAGTCACCGGGGCGAAAGGGGAAAACTGTTTTTT.